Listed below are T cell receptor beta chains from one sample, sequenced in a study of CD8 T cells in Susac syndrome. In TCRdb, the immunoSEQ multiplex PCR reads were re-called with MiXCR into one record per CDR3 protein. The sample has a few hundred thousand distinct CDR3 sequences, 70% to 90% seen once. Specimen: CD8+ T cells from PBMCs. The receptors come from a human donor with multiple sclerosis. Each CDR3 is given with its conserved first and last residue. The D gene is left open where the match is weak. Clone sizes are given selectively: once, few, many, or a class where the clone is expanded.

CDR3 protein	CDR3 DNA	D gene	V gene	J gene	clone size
CASSQVVDRASEKLFF	TGCGCCAGCAGCCAAGTAGTGGACAGGGCTAGTGAAAAACTGTTTTTT	TRBD1	TRBV4-1	TRBJ1-4	.
CASSIDLGSGRPLTVGEQFF	TGTGCCAGTAGTATAGATCTAGGTAGCGGGAGGCCACTCACGGTGGGTGAGCAGTTCTTC	TRBD2	TRBV19	TRBJ2-1	.
CASSPRRVSSYNEQFF	TGTGCCAGCAGCCCGAGGAGGGTGAGCTCCTACAATGAGCAGTTCTTC	.	TRBV9	TRBJ2-1	once
CASSLWVAGGEDTQYF	TGTGCCAGCAGCTTATGGGTAGCGGGAGGGGAAGATACGCAGTATTTT	TRBD2	TRBV7-3	TRBJ2-3	.
CASSPGLAPIYNEQFF	TGTGCCAGCAGCCCGGGACTAGCGCCTATATACAATGAGCAGTTCTTC	TRBD2	TRBV11-2	TRBJ2-1	.
CASTLSWAADYGYTF	TGTGCCAGTACCCTCAGTTGGGCAGCGGATTATGGCTACACCTTC	.	TRBV19	TRBJ1-2	.
CASSYWTSGQYEQYF	TGTGCCAGCAGTTACTGGACTAGCGGGCAGTACGAGCAGTACTTC	TRBD2	TRBV6-5	TRBJ2-7	few
CASSPGTDSIYGYTF	TGTGCCAGTAGCCCCGGGACAGATTCCATCTATGGCTACACCTTC	TRBD1	TRBV19	TRBJ1-2	.
CASSLGPGPYEQYF	TGTGCCAGCAGTTTAGGTCCAGGGCCCTACGAGCAGTACTTC	.	TRBV27	TRBJ2-7	.
CASRDRESNYEQYF	TGTGCCAGCAGAGACAGGGAATCCAACTACGAGCAGTACTTC	TRBD1	TRBV27	TRBJ2-7	.
CASSLVFGGGTEAFF	TGTGCCAGCAGTTTAGTTTTCGGTGGCGGGACTGAAGCTTTCTTT	.	TRBV12-3/TRBV12-4	TRBJ1-1	once
CASRFGETPQAFF	TGTGCCAGCAGATTTGGGGAGACGCCTCAAGCTTTCTTT	.	TRBV6-1	TRBJ1-1	.
CSVAGRTSGANVLTF	TGCAGCGTTGCGGGACGGACCTCTGGGGCCAACGTCCTGACTTTC	.	TRBV29-1	TRBJ2-6	.
CSANPRVGEVAEAFF	TGCAGTGCTAACCCCAGGGTAGGGGAGGTAGCTGAAGCTTTCTTT	.	TRBV20-1	TRBJ1-1	.
CASSGMGTEGTEAFF	TGTGCCAGCAGCGGGATGGGGACAGAGGGAACTGAAGCTTTCTTT	TRBD1	TRBV7-9	TRBJ1-1	.
CASSRGDREGYTF	TGTGCCAGCAGCCGAGGGGACAGGGAGGGCTACACCTTC	TRBD1	TRBV9	TRBJ1-2	.
CASRDRWDRGYEQYF	TGTGCCAGCAGGGATAGGTGGGACAGGGGCTACGAGCAGTACTTC	TRBD1	TRBV27	TRBJ2-7	.
CSARSFRGSGTEAFF	TGCAGTGCTAGGAGTTTCCGGGGGTCCGGCACTGAAGCTTTCTTT	.	TRBV20-1	TRBJ1-1	.
CASSLLAGVSYEQYF	TGTGCCAGCAGTTTACTAGCGGGCGTCTCCTACGAGCAGTACTTC	TRBD2	TRBV28	TRBJ2-7	.
CASINGGGRNEQFF	TGTGCCAGCATCAACGGGGGGGGTCGCAATGAGCAGTTCTTC	TRBD2	TRBV27	TRBJ2-1	.
CASSPGLAGGSYEQYF	TGTGCCAGCAGCCCGGGACTAGCGGGAGGAAGCTACGAGCAGTACTTC	TRBD2	TRBV6-1	TRBJ2-7	.
CASRVAGFETQYF	TGTGCCAGCCGCGTGGCAGGGTTTGAGACCCAGTACTTC	.	TRBV7-8	TRBJ2-5	.
CASSARLGLAGGPGDTGELFF	TGTGCCAGCAGCGCCCGCCTCGGACTAGCGGGAGGGCCCGGGGACACCGGGGAGCTGTTTTTT	TRBD2	TRBV13	TRBJ2-2	.
CASSLLAGGRNEQFF	TGTGCCAGTAGCCTGCTAGCGGGAGGGCGGAATGAGCAGTTCTTC	TRBD2	TRBV28	TRBJ2-1	few
CASSQLDRDEQYF	TGCGCCAGCAGCCAGCTGGACAGGGACGAGCAGTACTTC	TRBD1	TRBV4-1	TRBJ2-7	few
CASSLVGLGPTDTQYF	TGTGCCAGCAGCTTAGTGGGACTAGGGCCCACAGATACGCAGTATTTT	TRBD2	TRBV11-2	TRBJ2-3	once
CASSYAGHLSSGANVLTF	TGCGCCAGCAGCTACGCGGGACACCTAAGCTCTGGGGCCAACGTCCTGACTTTC	.	TRBV5-1	TRBJ2-6	.
CASHRGQDTDTQYF	TGTGCCAGCCACCGGGGGCAGGACACAGATACGCAGTATTTT	.	TRBV7-9	TRBJ2-3	.